This T cell receptor beta chain was profiled in a study of tumor-infiltrating lymphocytes in primary liver carcinoma. Ten or more counts support this clonotype. Unsorted whole blood served as the source of blood RNA, and germline DNA was extracted as well. Germline CDR1 MGHRA, CDR2 YSYEKL. This CDR3 has 14 residues. The V end lost 0 bases, the J end lost 11 bases, and 16 bases lay between the germline ends. Synthesis of TCR beta cDNA was carried out from approximately 0.55 ug total RNA with a constant-region primer. The TCR beta library was amplified through three nested multiplex PCR rounds in a modified ARM-PCR procedure. Investigators reported that the first two PCR rounds, at approximately 11 cycles each, used TRBV1-TRBV30 forward primers with a C-beta reverse primer. From the multiplex PCR reads, TCRdb called clonotypes with MiXCR, one entry per CDR3 protein. The data contain about 330,000 distinct CDR3 sequences, less than 70% of them singletons.

Sequenced sample: peripheral blood. The receptor was derived from a man aged 35 to 55 with primary liver carcinoma and hepatitis B virus infection. The chain carries TRBV4-1 and TRBJ1-1; a weak D match, TRBD1 (5 bases). CDR3 loop: CASSQDRVGGVAFF. The CDR3 DNA follows: TGCGCCAGCAGCCAAGATAGGGTGGGAGGGGTCGCTTTCTTT.